This T cell receptor beta chain is from a study of graft-versus-host responses after intestinal transplantation. Study findings and constraints: GvH clones were identified in recipient marrow, with some first appearing in ileum or blood.

Trimming took 4 bases from V and 7 from J; bases not matched to a gene: 12. Germline V gene lookup returns CDR1 MNHEY and CDR2 SVGAGI. CDR3 length: 15 residues. Using immunoSEQ multiplex PCR, the repertoire was profiled, and TCRdb retains in-frame clones only, with some absent. The sample carries about 97,000 clones, about nine tenths recorded once. As concerns this clone: What it binds is unknown.

The gene calls are TRBV6-5 and TRBJ1-1, with 7 positions matching TRBD1. The TCR sequence derives from a human patient who received an intestinal transplant, so some T cells may come from the graft donor. Material: PBMCs, obtained roughly 410 days after intestinal transplant. CDR3 sequence (DNA): TGTGCCAGCAGTTCCTACCAGGGGGGAAAGTTTGAAGCTTTCTTT. The encoded protein is CASSSYQGGKFEAFF.